The next 20 T cell receptor beta chains were all read from a single sample in a study of blood T cell repertoires in COVID-19. Profiled with immunoSEQ multiplex PCR; TCRdb holds only in-frame clones, not every one. This table has more than 95,000 clones, roughly 83% appearing once. The sequenced sample consisted of peripheral blood. The receptors were gathered from a woman of 80 years or more with active or convalescent COVID-19.

The chain links TRBV29-1 to TRBJ2-4; tentative D call: TRBD2 (5 bases). The germline gives CDR1 SQVTM, CDR2 ANQGSEA. This CDR3 contains 16 residues. V lost 7 bases, J lost 2 bases, and 21 bases lay in between. For the CDR3, the DNA is TGCAGCGCCCTGACTACACGATCGTTCTCCAAAAACATTCAGTACTTC. Protein: CSALTTRSFSKNIQYF.

The chain has TRBV30 and TRBJ1-2; 9 bases fit TRBD1. Unmatched junction bases numbered 8, after V lost 0 bases and J lost 3 bases. The CDR3 runs to 16 residues. Germline V gene lookup returns CDR1 GTSNPN and CDR2 SVGIG (reference sequence). The CDR3 protein is CAWSVGGTGRHYGYTF. The CDR3 DNA reads as TGTGCCTGGAGTGTTGGTGGGACAGGGAGACACTATGGCTACACCTTC. Complete variable domain (other parts from reference TRBV30 and TRBJ1-2): SQTIHQWPATLVQPVGSPLSLECTVEGTSNPNLYWYRQAAGRGLQLLFYSVGIGQISSEVPQNLSASRPQDRQFILSSKKLLLSDSGFYLCAWSVGGTGRHYGYTFGSGTRLTVV.

This rearrangement joins TRBV19 to TRBJ1-2, with 7 bases identical to TRBD1. J was trimmed by 6 bases and V by 3 bases; bases with no gene match: 1. CDR3 length: 12 amino acids. Germline V CDR1 and CDR2: LNHDA, SQIVND (reference sequence). In DNA form, the CDR3 reads TGTGCCAGTAGTATGGGACAGAATGGCTACACCTTC. As protein: CASSMGQNGYTF.

The chain employs TRBV2 and TRBJ1-5; TRBD1 aligns across 9 bases. Trimming removed 7 bases from V and 3 bases from J; junction bases left unmatched: 7. The CDR3 runs to 15 residues. CDR1 SNHLY and CDR2 FYNNEI come from the germline V gene. DNA for the CDR3: TGTGCCAGCAAGGGACAGGGCCTAAACAATCAGCCCCAGCATTTT. It yields the protein CASKGQGLNNQPQHF.

V is TRBV6-6 and J is TRBJ2-7; 10 nucleotides line up with TRBD2. This CDR3 is 15 amino acids long. The germline V gene encodes CDR1 MNHNY and CDR2 SVGAGI (reference sequence). The J segment lost 5 bases and the V segment lost 6 bases, leaving 10 bases of the junction unmatched. CDR3 DNA sequence: TGTGCCAGCAGCCCCCTAGCGGGAGTCGCCCACGAGCAGTACTTC. This sequence encodes CASSPLAGVAHEQYF.

This chain uses TRBV10-3 with TRBJ2-7; D unclear. CDR1 is ENHRY and CDR2 is SYGVKD in the germline V gene. The CDR3 consists of 12 residues. The germline V and J ends were trimmed by 8 bases and 0 bases, with 8 bases remaining between them. CDR3: CAIGISSYEQYF. For the CDR3, the DNA is TGTGCCATCGGTATCAGCTCCTACGAGCAGTACTTC.

The chain links TRBV4-3 to TRBJ2-7; 8 bases agree with TRBD1. CDR1 is LGHNA, CDR2 YSLEER, per germline. V lost 3 bases and J lost 1; bases outside the gene matches: 2. This CDR3 is built from 14 residues. The CDR3: CASSQDRDSYEQYF. CDR3 coding DNA: TGCGCCAGCAGCCAGGACAGGGATTCCTACGAGCAGTACTTC.

About this clone itself: The same CDR3 can be traced to other DNA sequences in this sample. The chain links TRBV11-2 to TRBJ1-6; D remains unclear. Germline V CDR1 and CDR2: SGHAT, FQNNGV. This CDR3 region has 13 residues. Trimming removed 0 bases at V and 10 bases at J, with 7 bases between. CDR3: CASSLDPGSPLHF. The CDR3 DNA sequence: TGTGCCAGCAGCTTAGACCCGGGATCACCCCTCCACTTT.

This clone has a handful of counts. The chain carries TRBV2 and TRBJ1-1; a possible D gene is TRBD1 (6 bases). V was shortened by 7 bases and J by 6 bases, with 15 bases between the two germline ends. This CDR3 comprises 13 residues. Germline V gives CDR1 SNHLY, CDR2 FYNNEI. The CDR3 nucleotides are TGTGCCAGCACAGTACAGGGACGGGCTGAAGCTTTCTTT. It codes for CASTVQGRAEAFF.

This chain links TRBV6-5 with TRBJ1-1, with TRBD1 as a possible D gene (5 bases). The CDR3 contains 13 residues. With 6 bases removed from V and 4 bases from J, the gap between germline ends came to 12 bases. CDR1 and CDR2 (germline): MNHEY, SVGAGI. The CDR3 region has the DNA TGTGCCAGCAGCTCCGGACAAGGCACTGAAGCTTTCTTT. Translating gives CASSSGQGTEAFF.

The J gene is TRBJ1-3, the V gene TRBV5-1; D is unclear. This CDR3 has 15 amino acids. The V gene lost 4 bases and the J gene lost 0 bases, with 11 bases spanning the gap. The germline V gene has CDR1 SGHRS and CDR2 YFSETQ. CDR3 sequence reads: CASSSGRSSGNTIYF. CDR3 DNA: TGCGCCAGCAGCAGCGGACGGTCCTCTGGAAACACCATATATTTT.

The chain recombines TRBV3-1 (or the pseudogene TRBV3-2) with TRBJ1-3, with D possibly matching TRBD1 (6 bases). The CDR3 consists of 16 residues. V was cut by 0 bases and J by 0 bases, with 9 bases left in between. Germline values: CDR1 LGHDT, CDR2 YNNKEL (reference sequence). The CDR3 nucleotides read TGTGCCAGCAGCCAAGATCAGGGGAGCTCTGGAAACACCATATATTTT. Its protein product is CASSQDQGSSGNTIYF.

This rearrangement joins TRBV4-1 to TRBJ1-4; TRBD1 is a possible D gene (6 bases). This CDR3 has 15 residues. The ends were cut back, 3 bases at V and 7 bases at J, with 15 bases in the middle. Germline loops: CDR1 MGHRA, CDR2 YSYEKL. The CDR3 reads CASSHRGQGVEKLFF. The CDR3 DNA reads as TGCGCCAGCAGCCACCGGGGACAAGGGGTTGAAAAACTGTTTTTT.

The chain is built from TRBV5-6 and TRBJ2-4; D is perhaps TRBD1 (7 bases). The V gene lost 4 bases and the J gene lost 5 bases, with 16 bases spanning the gap. CDR1 is SGHDT and CDR2 is YYEEEE in the germline V gene. This CDR3 contains 15 residues. The CDR3 sequence is CASSPLRDRQNIQYF. CDR3 sequence (DNA): TGTGCCAGCAGCCCCCTGCGGGACAGACAAAACATTCAGTACTTC.

This clone has just one count. This chain joins TRBV5-1 and TRBJ2-5; a possible D gene is TRBD1 (5 bases). Germline values: CDR1 SGHRS, CDR2 YFSETQ. The ends were cut back, 0 bases at V and 3 bases at J, with 6 bases in the middle. The CDR3 has 13 amino acids. In DNA, the CDR3 is TGCGCCAGCAGCTTGGGACAGAAAGAGACCCAGTACTTC. Translating it yields CASSLGQKETQYF.

The chain employs TRBV28 and TRBJ2-7; 10 nucleotides align to TRBD1. Trimming at V came to 5 bases and at J to 5 bases, leaving 9 bases not matched to a gene. CDR3 length: 15 amino acids. The V gene's germline CDR1 is MDHEN and CDR2 SYDVKM. The DNA of the CDR3 is TGTGCCAGCAGTCCCCAGACAGGGGGCAGGGACGAGCAGTACTTC. This encodes CASSPQTGGRDEQYF.

The chain uses TRBV28 and TRBJ1-1; D gene unclear. The CDR3 contains 13 residues. Germline V gene sequence: CDR1 MDHEN, CDR2 SYDVKM. V lost 3 bases and J lost 1, with 6 bases in between. In DNA form, the CDR3 reads TGTGCCAGCAGTTTCCCCTCGAACACTGAAGCTTTCTTT. This gives the protein CASSFPSNTEAFF.

The V gene is TRBV20-1, the J gene TRBJ1-1; D gene uncertain. Germline V CDR1 and CDR2: DFQATT, SNEGSKA (reference sequence). The V end was cut by 2 bases, the J end by 1 base, with 2 bases between. CDR3 size: 11 residues. The CDR3 spells CSARQNTEAFF. CDR3 sequence (DNA): TGCAGTGCTAGACAGAACACTGAAGCTTTCTTT.

This clone was seen a single time. The rearrangement links TRBV19 to TRBJ2-6; a possible D gene is TRBD1 (6 bases). The CDR3 length is 16 residues. Germline CDR1 and CDR2: LNHDA and SQIVND (reference sequence). V was shortened by 5 bases and J by 2 bases, with 13 bases between the two germline ends. The CDR3 is CASSPQGLPGANVLTF. CDR3 DNA sequence: TGTGCCAGTAGTCCTCAGGGGCTTCCTGGGGCCAACGTCCTGACTTTC.

The V gene is TRBV27, the J gene TRBJ2-2, with TRBD1 matching over 9 bases. This CDR3 contains 15 residues. Germline loops: CDR1 MNHEY, CDR2 SMNVEV (reference sequence). V was pared by 9 bases and J by 5 bases, with 10 bases of the junction left unmatched. The CDR3 region has the DNA TGTGCCAGTGGGAGGGACAGGGAAGGGACCGGGGAGCTGTTTTTT. Amino acids: CASGRDREGTGELFF.